Listed below are T cell receptor beta chains from one sample, sequenced in a study of identical twins. Using its own MiXCR run on the 5' RACE reads, TCRdb lists one record per CDR3 protein. The data hold hundreds of thousands of distinct CDR3 sequences, with around 8.3% observed a single time. These data also featured in a second study, about yellow fever vaccine responses in identical twins.

The sequenced material came from PBMCs. The source is a woman younger than 30 in good health. Each CDR3 is given with its conserved first and last residue.

>TRBV29-1|TRBJ2-7
CSVEVGGQGDEQYF
>TRBV20-1|TRBJ1-1
CSARDVQGSTEAFF
>TRBV7-2|TRBJ1-2
CASSSSGLGYTF
>TRBV12-3/TRBV12-4|TRBJ2-5
CASSFGPMETQYF
>TRBV7-6|TRBJ1-1
CASSSGQGMNTEAFF
>TRBV15|TRBJ1-5
CATSRDRVSVPQHF
>TRBV15|TRBJ1-3
CATRSGLSSGNTIYF
>TRBV7-2|TRBJ2-7
CASSLATGLGQYF
>TRBV20-1|TRBJ2-3
CSARGDRGRGDTQYF
>TRBV15|TRBJ2-5
CATSGDRGRPETQYF
>TRBV12-3/TRBV12-4|TRBJ1-5
CASTAGKHNQPQHF
>TRBV12-3/TRBV12-4|TRBJ2-7
CASSLGWGVYEQYF
>TRBV5-6|TRBJ2-1
CASRRDSYNEQFF
>TRBV11-2|TRBJ2-7
CASSQGGSEQYF
>TRBV20-1|TRBJ2-3
CSAPGTGPTDTQYF
>TRBV7-9|TRBJ2-1
CASSREQTHQFF
>TRBV20-1|TRBJ2-7
CSARQGIYEQYF
>TRBV12-3/TRBV12-4|TRBJ2-2
CASTSGVYGELFF
>TRBV7-9|TRBJ2-2
CASSSSPRGTSGELFF
>TRBV27|TRBJ2-7
CASSTDRDSYEQYF
>TRBV15|TRBJ2-5
CATSRDPLWQTLETQYF
>TRBV5-1|TRBJ2-7
CASSHQDRKYEQYF
>TRBV20-1|TRBJ2-7
CSARVISGKGYEQYF
>TRBV7-9|TRBJ2-7
CASSPMSPPYEQYF
>TRBV7-8|TRBJ2-3
CASSPRTSGIPSTDTQYF
>TRBV20-1|TRBJ2-4
CSAQGVSKNIQYF
>TRBV5-1|TRBJ2-7
CASSHSGEGRQLAIYEQYF
>TRBV5-1|TRBJ1-1
CATSVGQKNTEAFF
>TRBV4-1|TRBJ2-7
CASSHTVGLRYEQYF
>TRBV4-2|TRBJ1-6
CASSQGQGWLSPLHF
>TRBV9|TRBJ2-7
CASSRGGLNEQYF
>TRBV5-1|TRBJ2-3
CASVRSRSSTDTQYF
>TRBV6-1|TRBJ2-3
CATRTSVITDTQYF
>TRBV5-6|TRBJ2-2
CASSWVGTGNTGELFF
>TRBV2|TRBJ2-7
CASSEEGGFYEQYF
>TRBV3-1|TRBJ1-3
CASSQGGRVSGNTIYF
>TRBV20-1|TRBJ2-7
CSAPEPLGGRYEQYF
>TRBV9|TRBJ2-5
CASSPDRGLAKHQETQYF
>TRBV20-1|TRBJ1-6
CSARDLRTGDNSPLHF
>TRBV6-2/TRBV6-3|TRBJ2-5
CASSYTGRQETQYF
>TRBV28|TRBJ2-7
CASSQPGLAGVTYEQYF
>TRBV4-1|TRBJ1-4
CASSQGGEGGQLFF
>TRBV3-1|TRBJ1-2
CASSQAGRDPSYGYTF
>TRBV28|TRBJ2-7
CASIGAVGTYEQYF
>TRBV5-1|TRBJ2-7
CASSPTGIEFDEQYF
>TRBV2|TRBJ2-5
CASTLGGGQTQYF
>TRBV3-1|TRBJ2-1
CASSHPSTGSSYNEQFF
>TRBV4-3|TRBJ1-6
CASSQDMEGNLNSPLHF
>TRBV13|TRBJ2-7
CASSQSTNRAEVYEQYF
>TRBV28|TRBJ2-5
CASRPFRGGQRETQYF
>TRBV15|TRBJ2-1
CATAKEGEDEQFF
>TRBV12-3/TRBV12-4|TRBJ1-5
CASSQARGQPQHF
>TRBV6-1|TRBJ2-5
CASSQWVGETQYF
>TRBV27|TRBJ2-3
CASSIFGYGTDSGDTQYF
>TRBV24-1|TRBJ2-1
CATSDTGTGFYNEQFF
>TRBV12-3/TRBV12-4|TRBJ1-2
CASSPGGVDGYTF
>TRBV29-1|TRBJ2-4
CSVTTLATKNIQYF
>TRBV6-5|TRBJ2-1
CASSYGGDRIEQFF
>TRBV7-2|TRBJ1-5
CASSLTDSNQPQHF
>TRBV7-2|TRBJ2-7
CASSYTTGGLRGEQYF